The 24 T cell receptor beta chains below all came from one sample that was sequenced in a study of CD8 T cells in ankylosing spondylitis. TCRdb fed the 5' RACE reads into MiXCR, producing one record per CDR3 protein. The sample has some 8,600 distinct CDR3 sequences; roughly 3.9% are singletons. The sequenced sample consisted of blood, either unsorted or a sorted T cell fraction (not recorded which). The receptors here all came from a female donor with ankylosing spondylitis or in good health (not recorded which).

This chain's CDR3 is CASSVAALGGEQYF. The CDR3 nucleotides read TGTGCCAGCAGCGTCGCGGCTTTGGGGGGGGAGCAGTACTTC. This sequence joins TRBV9 and TRBJ2-7, with TRBD2 identical over 7 bases. This CDR3 region has 14 residues. V trimming: 2 bases; J trimming: 7 bases; junction bases outside the gene matches: 9. Per germline, CDR1 SGDLS and CDR2 YYNGEE. Looking up the rest from reference TRBV9 and TRBJ2-7 gives the full variable domain: DSGVTQTPKHLITATGQRVTLRCSPRSGDLSVYWYQQSLDQGLQFLIQYYNGEERAKGNILERFSAQQFPDLHSELNLSSLELGDSALYFCASSVAALGGEQYFGPGTRLTVT.

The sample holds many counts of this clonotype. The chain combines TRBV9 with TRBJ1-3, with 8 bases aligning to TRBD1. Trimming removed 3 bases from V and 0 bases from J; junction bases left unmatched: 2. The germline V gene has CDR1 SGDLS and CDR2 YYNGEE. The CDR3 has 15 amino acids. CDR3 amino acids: CASSADRASGNTIYF. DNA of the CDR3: TGTGCCAGCAGCGCGGACAGGGCCTCTGGAAACACCATATATTTT.

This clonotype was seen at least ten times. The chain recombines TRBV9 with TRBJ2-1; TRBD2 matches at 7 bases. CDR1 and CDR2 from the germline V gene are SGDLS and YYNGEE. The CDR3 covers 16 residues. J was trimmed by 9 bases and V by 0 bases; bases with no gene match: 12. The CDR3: CASSVGGGTTKSEQFF. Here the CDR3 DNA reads TGTGCCAGCAGCGTAGGGGGGGGAACTACAAAGAGTGAGCAGTTCTTC.

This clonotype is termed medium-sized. The CDR3 DNA reads TGTGCCAGCAGCGTAGGAGGCTCAGGACAAGAGACCCAGTACTTC. Its translation is CASSVGGSGQETQYF. The V call is TRBV9, the J call TRBJ2-5; D remains unclear. The CDR3 is 15 amino acids. Germline-derived CDR1 and CDR2 are SGDLS and YYNGEE. Trimming cost V 0 bases and J 2 bases, with 11 bases left between them.

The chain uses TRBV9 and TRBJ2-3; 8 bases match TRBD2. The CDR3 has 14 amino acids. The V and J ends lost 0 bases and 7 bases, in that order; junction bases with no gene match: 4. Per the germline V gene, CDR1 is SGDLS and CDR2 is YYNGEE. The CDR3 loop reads CASSVAGGPNTQYF. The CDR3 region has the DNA TGTGCCAGCAGCGTAGCGGGGGGGCCGAATACGCAGTATTTT.

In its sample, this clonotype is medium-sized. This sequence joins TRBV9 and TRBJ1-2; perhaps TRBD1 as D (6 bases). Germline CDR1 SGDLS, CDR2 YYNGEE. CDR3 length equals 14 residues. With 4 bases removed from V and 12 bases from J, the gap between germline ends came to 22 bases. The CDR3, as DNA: TGTGCCAGCAGCCCCCTCTTGGGACACGGCGGCCACACCTTC. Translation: CASSPLLGHGGHTF.

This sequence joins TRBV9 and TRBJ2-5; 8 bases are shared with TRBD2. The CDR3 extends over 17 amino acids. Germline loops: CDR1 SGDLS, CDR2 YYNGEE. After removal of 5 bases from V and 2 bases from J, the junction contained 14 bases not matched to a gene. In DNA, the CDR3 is TGTGCCAGCAGTCGACCCGGGGGGGGCCCGTTGCAAGAGACCCAGTACTTC. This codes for CASSRPGGGPLQETQYF.

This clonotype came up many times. The CDR3 spells CASSFRDGQETQYF. The CDR3 nucleotides are TGTGCCAGCAGCTTCCGGGACGGGCAAGAGACCCAGTACTTC. The rearrangement uses TRBV9 and TRBJ2-5; D could derive from TRBD1 or TRBD2 (5 bases each). There are 14 residues in the CDR3. In germline, CDR1 is SGDLS, CDR2 YYNGEE. Trimming took 4 bases from V and 2 from J, leaving 12 bases between them. Based on the CDR3 plus reference TRBV9 and TRBJ2-5, the full variable domain is DSGVTQTPKHLITATGQRVTLRCSPRSGDLSVYWYQQSLDQGLQFLIQYYNGEERAKGNILERFSAQQFPDLHSELNLSSLELGDSALYFCASSFRDGQETQYFGPGTRLLVL.

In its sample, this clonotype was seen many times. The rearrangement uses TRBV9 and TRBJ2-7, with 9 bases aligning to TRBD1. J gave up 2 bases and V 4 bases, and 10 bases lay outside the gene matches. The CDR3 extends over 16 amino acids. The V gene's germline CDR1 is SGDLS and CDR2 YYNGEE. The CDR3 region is CASSPLPGDRAYEQYF. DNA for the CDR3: TGTGCCAGCAGCCCACTCCCTGGGGACAGGGCCTACGAGCAGTACTTC. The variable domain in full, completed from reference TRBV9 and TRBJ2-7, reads DSGVTQTPKHLITATGQRVTLRCSPRSGDLSVYWYQQSLDQGLQFLIQYYNGEERAKGNILERFSAQQFPDLHSELNLSSLELGDSALYFCASSPLPGDRAYEQYFGPGTRLTVT.

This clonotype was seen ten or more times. The CDR3 DNA sequence: TGTGCCAGCAGCGGTCCCGCGGGGCAACCTCGGGATACGCAGTATTTT. Its protein is CASSGPAGQPRDTQYF. The chain couples TRBV9 to TRBJ2-3; maybe TRBD2 (6 bases). Germline V gene lookup returns CDR1 SGDLS and CDR2 YYNGEE. V was trimmed by 3 bases and J by 6 bases, leaving 20 bases between them. This CDR3 spans 16 amino acids. Variable domain in full (rest from reference TRBV9 and TRBJ2-3): DSGVTQTPKHLITATGQRVTLRCSPRSGDLSVYWYQQSLDQGLQFLIQYYNGEERAKGNILERFSAQQFPDLHSELNLSSLELGDSALYFCASSGPAGQPRDTQYFGPGTRLTVL.

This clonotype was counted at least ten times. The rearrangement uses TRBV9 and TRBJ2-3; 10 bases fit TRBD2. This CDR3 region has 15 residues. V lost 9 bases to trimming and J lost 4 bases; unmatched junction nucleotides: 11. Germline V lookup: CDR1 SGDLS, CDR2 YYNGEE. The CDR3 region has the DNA TGTGCCACCTCAAGGGGAACTAGCGGGGCAGATACGCAGTATTTT. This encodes CATSRGTSGADTQYF.

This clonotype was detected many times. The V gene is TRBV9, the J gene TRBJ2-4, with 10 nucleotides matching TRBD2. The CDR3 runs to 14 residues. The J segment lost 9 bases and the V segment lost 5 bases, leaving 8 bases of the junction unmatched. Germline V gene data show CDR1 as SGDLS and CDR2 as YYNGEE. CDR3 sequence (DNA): TGTGCCAGCAGTCGTAGCGGGGGGACGGGCATTCAGTACTTC. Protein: CASSRSGGTGIQYF.

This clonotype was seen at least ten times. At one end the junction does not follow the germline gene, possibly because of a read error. In DNA form, the CDR3 reads TGTGTCAGCAGTTTCCGGGGGGAGGGCCCAGATACGCAGTATTTT. It codes for CVSSFRGEGPDTQYF. V and J are TRBV9 and TRBJ2-3, with TRBD2 matching 7 bases. The V gene's germline CDR1 is SGDLS and CDR2 YYNGEE. The CDR3 totals 15 residues.

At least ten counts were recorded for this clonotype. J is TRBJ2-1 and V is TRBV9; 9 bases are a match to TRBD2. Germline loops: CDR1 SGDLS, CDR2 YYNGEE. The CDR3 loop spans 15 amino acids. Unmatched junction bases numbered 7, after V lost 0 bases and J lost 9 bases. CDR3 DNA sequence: TGTGCCAGCAGCGTAGCGCTAGCGGGGCAATTTGAGCAGTTCTTC. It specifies CASSVALAGQFEQFF. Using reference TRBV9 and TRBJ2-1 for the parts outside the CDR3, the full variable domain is DSGVTQTPKHLITATGQRVTLRCSPRSGDLSVYWYQQSLDQGLQFLIQYYNGEERAKGNILERFSAQQFPDLHSELNLSSLELGDSALYFCASSVALAGQFEQFFGPGTRLTVL.

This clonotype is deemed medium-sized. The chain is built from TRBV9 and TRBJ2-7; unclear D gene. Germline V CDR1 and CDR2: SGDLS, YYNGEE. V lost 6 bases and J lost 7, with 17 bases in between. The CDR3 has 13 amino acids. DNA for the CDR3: TGTGCCAGCACTCACTCGGGCTTCGGGGAGCAGTACTTC. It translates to CASTHSGFGEQYF. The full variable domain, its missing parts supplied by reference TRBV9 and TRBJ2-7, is DSGVTQTPKHLITATGQRVTLRCSPRSGDLSVYWYQQSLDQGLQFLIQYYNGEERAKGNILERFSAQQFPDLHSELNLSSLELGDSALYFCASTHSGFGEQYFGPGTRLTVT.

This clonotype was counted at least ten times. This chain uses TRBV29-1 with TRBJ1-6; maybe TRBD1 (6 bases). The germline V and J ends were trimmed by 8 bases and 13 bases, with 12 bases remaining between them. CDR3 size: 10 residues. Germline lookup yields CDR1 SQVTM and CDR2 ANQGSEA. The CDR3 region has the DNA TGCAGCCGAGGGGGGCTCCCCCTCCACTTT. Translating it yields CSRGGLPLHF.

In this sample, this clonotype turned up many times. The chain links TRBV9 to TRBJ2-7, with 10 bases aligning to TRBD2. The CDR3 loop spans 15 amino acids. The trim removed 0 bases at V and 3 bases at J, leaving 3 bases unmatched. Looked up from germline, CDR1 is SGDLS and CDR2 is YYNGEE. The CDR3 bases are TGTGCCAGCAGCGTAGGGGCTAGCGGGGGCTACGAGCAGTACTTC. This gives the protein CASSVGASGGYEQYF. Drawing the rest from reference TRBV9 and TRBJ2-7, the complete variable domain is DSGVTQTPKHLITATGQRVTLRCSPRSGDLSVYWYQQSLDQGLQFLIQYYNGEERAKGNILERFSAQQFPDLHSELNLSSLELGDSALYFCASSVGASGGYEQYFGPGTRLTVT.

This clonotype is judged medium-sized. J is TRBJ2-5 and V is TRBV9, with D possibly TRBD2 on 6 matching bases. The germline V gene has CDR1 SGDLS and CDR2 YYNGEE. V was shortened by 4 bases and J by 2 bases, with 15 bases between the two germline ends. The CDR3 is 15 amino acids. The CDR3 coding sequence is TGTGCCAGCAGCCCTCGGGAGCGGACGCAAGAGACCCAGTACTTC. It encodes CASSPRERTQETQYF.

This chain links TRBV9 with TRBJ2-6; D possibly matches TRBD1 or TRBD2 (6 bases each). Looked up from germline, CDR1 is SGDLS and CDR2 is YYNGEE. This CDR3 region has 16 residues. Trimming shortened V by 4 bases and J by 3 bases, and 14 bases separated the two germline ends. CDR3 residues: CASSPTGAGGANVLTF. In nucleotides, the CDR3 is TGTGCCAGCAGCCCCACGGGGGCGGGTGGGGCCAACGTCCTGACTTTC. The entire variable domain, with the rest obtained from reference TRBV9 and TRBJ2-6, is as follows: DSGVTQTPKHLITATGQRVTLRCSPRSGDLSVYWYQQSLDQGLQFLIQYYNGEERAKGNILERFSAQQFPDLHSELNLSSLELGDSALYFCASSPTGAGGANVLTFGAGSRLTVL.

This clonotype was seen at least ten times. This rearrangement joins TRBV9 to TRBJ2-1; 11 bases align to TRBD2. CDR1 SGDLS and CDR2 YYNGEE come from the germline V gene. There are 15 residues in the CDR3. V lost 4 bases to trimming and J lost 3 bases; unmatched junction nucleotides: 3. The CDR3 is CASSLSGGDYNEQFF. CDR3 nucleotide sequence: TGTGCCAGCAGCCTTAGCGGGGGGGACTACAATGAGCAGTTCTTC.

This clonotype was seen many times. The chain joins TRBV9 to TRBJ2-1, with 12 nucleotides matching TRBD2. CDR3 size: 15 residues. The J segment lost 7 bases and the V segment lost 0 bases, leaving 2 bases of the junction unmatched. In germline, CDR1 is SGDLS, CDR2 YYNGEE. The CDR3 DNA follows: TGTGCCAGCAGCGTAGCGGGGACTAGCGGGAATGAGCAGTTCTTC. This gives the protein CASSVAGTSGNEQFF.

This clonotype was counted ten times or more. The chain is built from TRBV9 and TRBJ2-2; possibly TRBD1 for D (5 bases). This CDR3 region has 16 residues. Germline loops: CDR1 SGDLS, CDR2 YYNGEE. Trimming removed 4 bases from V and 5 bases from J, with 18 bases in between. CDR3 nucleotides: TGTGCCAGCAGCCACCACCCCCAGGGTAGTACCGGGGAGCTGTTTTTT. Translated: CASSHHPQGSTGELFF.

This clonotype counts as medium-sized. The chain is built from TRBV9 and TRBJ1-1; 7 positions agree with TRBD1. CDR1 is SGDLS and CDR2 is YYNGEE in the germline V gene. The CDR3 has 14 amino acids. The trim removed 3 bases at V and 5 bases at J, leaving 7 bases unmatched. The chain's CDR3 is CASSEGGRRTEAFF. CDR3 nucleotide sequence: TGTGCCAGCAGCGAAGGGGGCAGAAGGACTGAAGCTTTCTTT.

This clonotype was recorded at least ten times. The CDR3 reads CASSPRASGGATGELFF. DNA of the CDR3: TGTGCCAGCAGCCCGAGGGCTAGCGGGGGGGCCACCGGGGAGCTGTTTTTT. This sequence joins TRBV9 and TRBJ2-2; 12 bases agree with TRBD2. V was clipped by 4 bases and J by 4 bases; unmatched bases: 8. Germline V lookup: CDR1 SGDLS, CDR2 YYNGEE. This CDR3 is built from 17 residues.